Shown below are 16 T cell receptor beta chains from a single sample sequenced in a study of blood T cell repertoires in COVID-19 (dated by TCRdb to 2020 to 2021). Receptor libraries were prepared by the immunoSEQ multiplex PCR assay. The source is immuneACCESS, and TCRdb retained only in-frame sequences with V and J called. Part of the clones is not carried over; for the studies checked, unresolved V genes explain less than half of this, and the remainder is unexplained. This sample lists about 120,000 clones; over 70% were detected once. The top ten clonotypes cover 25% to 35% of the sample. The sample comprised peripheral blood. These receptor sequences come from a woman in her 70s with acute or convalescent COVID-19.

A few counts support this clone. The rearrangement joins TRBV7-9 to TRBJ2-1; tentative D call: TRBD1 (6 bases). Germline V lookup: CDR1 SEHNR, CDR2 FQNEAQ (reference sequence). V was cut by 4 bases and J by 7 bases, with 8 bases left in between. The length of the CDR3 is 12 residues. The DNA for the CDR3 is TGTGCCAGCAGCTCAGGGGCGAATGAGCAGTTCTTC. It codes for CASSSGANEQFF. Looking up the rest from reference TRBV7-9 and TRBJ2-1 gives the full variable domain: DTGVSQNPRHKITKRGQNVTFRCDPISEHNRLYWYRQTLGQGPEFLTYFQNEAQLEKSRLLSDRFSAERPKGSFSTLEIQRTEQGDSAMYLCASSSGANEQFFGPGTRLTVL.

The rearrangement links TRBV28 to TRBJ1-6, with 9 bases aligning to TRBD1. Per germline, CDR1 MDHEN and CDR2 SYDVKM. This CDR3 contains 16 residues. V was clipped by 6 bases and J by 8 bases; unmatched bases: 11. This CDR3 reads CASRSEYGTGYSPLHF. CDR3 DNA: TGTGCCAGCAGATCTGAATACGGGACAGGGTATTCACCCCTCCACTTT.

The CDR3 here is CASSALDPGPQHF. The CDR3 DNA reads TGTGCCAGTAGTGCCCTCGACCCGGGGCCCCAGCATTTT. This rearrangement joins TRBV19 to TRBJ1-5; no reliable D call. Trimming pared 5 bases from V and 9 bases from J, leaving 14 bases between. This CDR3 comprises 13 residues. Germline CDR1 and CDR2: LNHDA and SQIVND (reference sequence).

Only one count was recorded for this clone. The V and J genes are TRBV27 and TRBJ2-1; unclear D gene. This CDR3 is built from 11 residues. V shed 5 bases and J shed 5 bases, with 4 bases lying between them. Germline CDR1 and CDR2: MNHEY and SMNVEV (reference sequence). Here the CDR3 reads CASSSHNEQFF. The CDR3 DNA reads as TGTGCCAGCAGTAGCCACAATGAGCAGTTCTTC.

This clone occurred once. The V and J genes are TRBV7-2 and TRBJ1-4; tentatively, D is TRBD1 (6 bases). The CDR3 contains 15 residues. The germline V gene encodes CDR1 SGHTA and CDR2 FQGNSA. Trimming cost V 4 bases and J 0 bases, with 9 bases left between them. The CDR3 coding sequence is TGTGCCAGCAGCTCGGGACATTCAACTAATGAAAAACTGTTTTTT. It yields the protein CASSSGHSTNEKLFF. Based on the CDR3 plus reference TRBV7-2 and TRBJ1-4, the full variable domain is GAGVSQSPSNKVTEKGKDVELRCDPISGHTALYWYRQSLGQGLEFLIYFQGNSAPDKSGLPSDRFSAERTGGSVSTLTIQRTQQEDSAVYLCASSSGHSTNEKLFFGSGTQLSVL.

The chain carries TRBV19 and TRBJ2-7; D is undetermined. V lost 4 bases and J 4 bases, leaving 11 bases between the germline ends. The CDR3 length is 13 residues. Germline assignment: CDR1 LNHDA and CDR2 SQIVND (reference sequence). The CDR3 protein is CASSRTNRYEQYF. The CDR3 bases are TGTGCCAGTAGTAGAACCAATCGGTACGAGCAGTACTTC.

This clone was seen only a few times. This chain connects TRBV3-1 (or the pseudogene TRBV3-2) to TRBJ2-1; 14 bases align to TRBD2. J was trimmed by 6 bases and V by 3 bases; bases with no gene match: 10. Germline V gives CDR1 LGHDT, CDR2 YNNKEL (reference sequence). This CDR3 has 18 residues. CDR3 region: CASSQPTGLAGGPNEQFF. The CDR3 bases are TGTGCCAGCAGCCAGCCTACCGGACTAGCGGGGGGCCCCAATGAGCAGTTCTTC.

The chain combines TRBV30 with TRBJ1-4; D is perhaps TRBD1 (6 bases). Germline CDR1 and CDR2: GTSNPN and SVGIG (reference sequence). CDR3 length equals 13 residues. The germline V and J ends were trimmed by 3 bases and 5 bases, with 10 bases remaining between them. The CDR3 DNA is TGTGCCTGGAGCGGACAGTTCAATGAAAAACTGTTTTTT. Its protein product is CAWSGQFNEKLFF.

CDR3: CASSISSYNEQFF. The CDR3 DNA is TGTGCCAGTAGTATTTCCAGCTACAATGAGCAGTTCTTC. The gene calls are TRBV19 and TRBJ2-1; no reliable D call. The V and J ends lost 3 bases and 3 bases respectively, with 6 bases between them. The CDR3 extends over 13 amino acids. Germline values: CDR1 LNHDA, CDR2 SQIVND (reference sequence).

The CDR3: CASSELDRGYNEQFF. CDR3 sequence (DNA): TGTGCCAGCAGTGAACTAGACAGGGGTTACAATGAGCAGTTCTTC. This rearrangement joins TRBV6-1 to TRBJ2-1, with 8 bases identical to TRBD1. V was clipped by 2 bases and J by 4 bases; unmatched bases: 4. The germline CDR1 and CDR2 sequences are MNHNS and SASEGT. The CDR3 spans 15 residues.

The rearrangement joins TRBV19 to TRBJ1-6, with 10 positions matching TRBD1. Looked up from germline, CDR1 is LNHDA and CDR2 is SQIVND (reference sequence). The V segment lost 7 bases and the J segment 7 bases; nucleotides outside the gene matches: 10. This CDR3 has 16 residues. As DNA, the CDR3 is TGTGCCAGTAAGACGACAGGGGGCGCCGGCAATTCACCCCTCCACTTT. Translated, it gives CASKTTGGAGNSPLHF.

The V and J genes are TRBV3-1 (or the pseudogene TRBV3-2) and TRBJ1-3; weak D call: TRBD1 (5 bases). CDR1 is LGHDT and CDR2 is YNNKEL in the germline V gene (reference sequence). V was cut by 1 base and J by 0 bases, with 10 bases left in between. The CDR3 sequence is 16 residues long. The CDR3 here is CASSQGGFFSGNTIYF. For the CDR3, the DNA is TGTGCCAGCAGCCAAGGGGGCTTTTTCTCTGGAAACACCATATATTTT.

This clone came up a few times. The CDR3 spells CASAGDTEGPQHF. The DNA of the CDR3 is TGTGCCAGCGCTGGGGACACCGAGGGGCCCCAGCATTTT. The chain uses TRBV12-3 or TRBV12-4 and TRBJ1-5; D may be TRBD1 (6 bases). The CDR3 sequence is 13 residues long. V lost 8 bases and J 9 bases, leaving 17 bases between the germline ends.

This sequence joins TRBV5-1 and TRBJ1-3, with D tentatively TRBD1 (6 bases). Trimming shortened V by 4 bases and J by 4 bases, and 18 bases separated the two germline ends. The CDR3 length is 16 residues. Germline loops: CDR1 SGHRS, CDR2 YFSETQ. The CDR3 nucleotides are TGCGCCAGCAGCCCCGCGGGGGGCCTGTTCGGAAACACCATATATTTT. This gives the protein CASSPAGGLFGNTIYF.

The chain couples TRBV28 to TRBJ1-1, with 9 positions matching TRBD1. J gave up 4 bases and V 5 bases, and 8 bases lay outside the gene matches. CDR3 size: 15 residues. CDR1 is MDHEN and CDR2 is SYDVKM in the germline V gene. The CDR3 is CASSAPGTGTTEAFF. The CDR3 bases are TGTGCCAGCAGTGCCCCCGGGACAGGGACCACTGAAGCTTTCTTT. Filled out from reference TRBV28 and TRBJ1-1, the complete variable domain reads DVKVTQSSRYLVKRTGEKVFLECVQDMDHENMFWYRQDPGLGLRLIYFSYDVKMKEKGDIPEGYSVSREKKERFSLILESASTNQTSMYLCASSAPGTGTTEAFFGQGTRLTVV.

The V and J genes are TRBV19 and TRBJ2-6, with unresolved D. The V end was cut by 2 bases, the J end by 2 bases, with 7 bases between. Germline CDR1 and CDR2: LNHDA and SQIVND (reference sequence). This CDR3 has 15 residues. The CDR3 bases are TGTGCCAGTAGTATACGGGTTGCTGGGGCCAACGTCCTGACTTTC. Amino acid sequence: CASSIRVAGANVLTF. Filled out from reference TRBV19 and TRBJ2-6, the complete variable domain reads DGGITQSPKYLFRKEGQNVTLSCEQNLNHDAMYWYRQDPGQGLRLIYYSQIVNDFQKGDIAEGYSVSREKKESFPLTVTSAQKNPTAFYLCASSIRVAGANVLTFGAGSRLTVL.